These 10 T cell receptor beta chains originate from one sample sequenced in a study of cytomegalovirus exposure and HLA in healthy donors. PCR was performed using 60 Vbeta and 13 Jbeta primers. The repertoire was sequenced with immunoSEQ multiplex PCR; TCRdb's copy has only in-frame clones and lacks some. Its clone listing holds 70,000 or so clones. Sequenced: PBMCs. Receptors originate from a female donor in good health and CMV-seropositive.

J is TRBJ2-7 and V is TRBV4-2; 8 positions agree with TRBD2. The CDR3 is 18 amino acids. Germline assignment: CDR1 LGHNA and CDR2 YNFKEQ. V was pared by 0 bases and J by 3 bases, with 13 bases of the junction left unmatched. As DNA, the CDR3 is TGTGCCAGCAGCCAAGAACAGCTCAGGGGACTAGGTGTCTACGAGCAGTACTTC. Amino acids: CASSQEQLRGLGVYEQYF.

The chain is built from TRBV28 and TRBJ1-2; D remains ambiguous. The CDR3 spans 14 residues. Germline lookup yields CDR1 MDHEN and CDR2 SYDVKM. V was trimmed by 6 bases and J by 1 base, leaving 12 bases between them. The DNA for the CDR3 is TGTGCCAGCAGAGGCCCGGCGGGTAACTATGGCTACACCTTC. As protein: CASRGPAGNYGYTF.

The chain uses TRBV18 and TRBJ1-2; D is possibly TRBD1 (6 bases). CDR1 and CDR2 (germline): KGHSH, LQKENI. The CDR3 covers 16 residues. Trimming removed 3 bases from V and 2 bases from J, with 16 bases in between. Written as DNA, the CDR3 is TGTGCCAGCTCACCGGAGCTAGAAGGGGGAAACTATGGCTACACCTTC. It codes for CASSPELEGGNYGYTF.

J is TRBJ1-1 and V is TRBV7-9; TRBD1 aligns across 9 bases. Germline V CDR1 and CDR2: SEHNR, FQNEAQ (reference sequence). This CDR3 is 16 amino acids long. After removal of 0 bases from V and 4 bases from J, the junction contained 6 bases not matched to a gene. The DNA of the CDR3 is TGTGCCAGCAGCTTAGCCGGGACAGGGTTGTCCACTGAAGCTTTCTTT. It codes for CASSLAGTGLSTEAFF.

This chain uses TRBV6-5 with TRBJ1-3; TRBD1 matches 8 bases. Germline-derived CDR1 and CDR2 are MNHEY and SVGAGI. With V trimmed by 4 bases and J by 6 bases, 5 bases remained unmatched. The CDR3 is 14 residues long. As DNA, the CDR3 is TGTGCCAGCAGTTTGACAGGGGAGGCAAACACCATATATTTT. Protein sequence: CASSLTGEANTIYF.

The gene calls are TRBV6-1 and TRBJ1-5, with D tentatively TRBD1 (6 bases). V was cut by 3 bases and J by 2 bases, with 14 bases left in between. CDR3 size: 16 residues. Per the germline V gene, CDR1 is MNHNS and CDR2 is SASEGT. The CDR3 nucleotides are TGTGCCAGCAGTGACGGGACACCCTGGGGCAATCAGCCCCAGCATTTT. Translation gives CASSDGTPWGNQPQHF.

The J gene is TRBJ1-5, the V gene TRBV2, with 8 bases that match TRBD1. After removal of 2 bases from V and 3 bases from J, the junction contained 9 bases not matched to a gene. CDR1 is SNHLY and CDR2 is FYNNEI in the germline V gene. This CDR3 has 17 residues. CDR3 in amino acids: CASSESLGTGDNQPQHF. The CDR3 region has the DNA TGTGCCAGCAGTGAAAGTCTCGGGACAGGAGACAATCAGCCCCAGCATTTT.

The chain combines TRBV6-6 with TRBJ2-4; D is undetermined. This CDR3 has 11 amino acids. The V end lost 2 bases, the J end lost 10 bases, and 6 bases lay between the germline ends. In germline, CDR1 is MNHNY, CDR2 SVGAGI (reference sequence). The CDR3 DNA reads TGTGCCAGCAGTTACGAGAGGATTCAGTACTTC. Amino acid sequence: CASSYERIQYF.

The V and J genes are TRBV7-2 and TRBJ2-7; TRBD1 aligns across 7 bases. CDR3 size: 15 residues. Germline V gene lookup returns CDR1 SGHTA and CDR2 FQGNSA. Trimming cost V 2 bases and J 0 bases; bases outside gene matches: 4. This CDR3 reads CASSLLGTASYEQYF. The CDR3 coding sequence is TGTGCCAGCAGCTTACTAGGGACAGCCTCCTACGAGCAGTACTTC. Based on the CDR3 plus reference TRBV7-2 and TRBJ2-7, the full variable domain is GAGVSQSPSNKVTEKGKDVELRCDPISGHTALYWYRQSLGQGLEFLIYFQGNSAPDKSGLPSDRFSAERTGGSVSTLTIQRTQQEDSAVYLCASSLLGTASYEQYFGPGTRLTVT.

The genes are TRBV5-1 and TRBJ2-3; the match to TRBD1 covers 7 bases. V shed 4 bases and J 0 bases; nucleotides not matched to a gene: 2. The CDR3 covers 14 residues. The germline V gene has CDR1 SGHRS and CDR2 YFSETQ. Written as DNA, the CDR3 is TGCGCCAGCAGCATGACAGGGAGCACAGATACGCAGTATTTT. Residues: CASSMTGSTDTQYF.